The rows below give T cell receptor beta chains drawn from one sample of a study of T cell responses to AZD1222 COVID-19 vaccine. The assay was immunoSEQ multiplex PCR, and TCRdb's table has in-frame clones only and misses some. The sample includes fewer than 90,000 clones, over 75% of them seen just once. The material was peripheral blood, obtained on day 0 of AZD1222 vaccination. The receptors here all came from an adult in good health. Each CDR3 is given with its conserved first and last residue.

J gene: TRBJ2-1; V gene: TRBV30; CDR3 protein: CAWAGGRGSYNEQFF
J gene: TRBJ2-1; V gene: TRBV7-3; CDR3 protein: CASSRETSGSKGEQFF
J gene: TRBJ1-5; V gene: TRBV29-1; CDR3 protein: CSASAGGDQPQHF
J gene: TRBJ2-3; V gene: TRBV6-4; CDR3 protein: CASSVTSGGTTDTQYF
J gene: TRBJ2-1; V gene: TRBV5-6; CDR3 protein: CASSHFAGQERNEQFF
J gene: TRBJ2-3; V gene: TRBV19; CDR3 protein: CASKTGVSTDTQYF
J gene: TRBJ2-1; V gene: TRBV6-5; CDR3 protein: CASSYSGGNYNEQFF
J gene: TRBJ2-3; V gene: TRBV4-1; CDR3 protein: CASSQDGTGGRTDTQYF
J gene: TRBJ1-1; V gene: TRBV11-2; CDR3 protein: CASSFRQGNTEAFF
J gene: TRBJ2-5; V gene: TRBV5-1; CDR3 protein: CASSIPGRAETQYF
J gene: TRBJ1-4; V gene: TRBV7-9; CDR3 protein: CASSRPGANEKLFF
J gene: TRBJ2-6; V gene: TRBV3-1/TRBV3-2; CDR3 protein: CASSQAGQGTSGANVLTF
J gene: TRBJ2-1; V gene: TRBV10-1; CDR3 protein: CASSGVGGGARNEQFF
J gene: TRBJ1-1; V gene: TRBV28; CDR3 protein: CASRLQRPMNTEAFF
J gene: TRBJ1-6; V gene: TRBV2; CDR3 protein: CASSVSRNLNSPLHF
J gene: TRBJ1-5; V gene: TRBV28; CDR3 protein: CATRVNPRNQPQHF
J gene: TRBJ2-7; V gene: TRBV2; CDR3 protein: CASSERAGLSYEQYF
J gene: TRBJ1-1; V gene: TRBV5-1; CDR3 protein: CASSLALGEATEAFF
J gene: TRBJ1-6; V gene: TRBV5-1; CDR3 protein: CASSLGRVSGSPLHF
J gene: TRBJ2-5; V gene: TRBV18; CDR3 protein: CASSLGQEETQYF
J gene: TRBJ2-5; V gene: TRBV10-3; CDR3 protein: CAISGGRQETQYF
J gene: TRBJ2-2; V gene: TRBV11-1; CDR3 protein: CASSLLRIAGELFF
J gene: TRBJ1-1; V gene: TRBV14; CDR3 protein: CASSQLTGRTEAFF
J gene: TRBJ2-5; V gene: TRBV28; CDR3 protein: CASSLASRVETQYF
J gene: TRBJ2-2; V gene: TRBV30; CDR3 protein: CAWSRGRGGTGELFF
J gene: TRBJ1-2; V gene: TRBV3-1/TRBV3-2; CDR3 protein: CASSQVGGTGASGNGYTF
J gene: TRBJ1-2; V gene: TRBV15; CDR3 protein: CATSREDRVVGYTF
J gene: TRBJ1-3; V gene: TRBV7-9; CDR3 protein: CASSPRMGNTIYF
J gene: TRBJ2-4; V gene: TRBV30; CDR3 protein: CAWSDRLGQYF
J gene: TRBJ2-1; V gene: TRBV10-2; CDR3 protein: CASSGLSSSYNEQFF
J gene: TRBJ2-3; V gene: TRBV10-3; CDR3 protein: CAINNSGRGTDTQYF
J gene: TRBJ2-1; V gene: TRBV20-1; CDR3 protein: CSASDNEQFF
J gene: TRBJ1-1; V gene: TRBV4-1; CDR3 protein: CASSQVSGATEAFF
J gene: TRBJ2-1; V gene: TRBV5-4; CDR3 protein: CASSPPGQGRVGNEQFF
J gene: TRBJ2-5; V gene: TRBV24-1; CDR3 protein: CATSDRGGGVMETQYF
J gene: TRBJ2-6; V gene: TRBV7-2; CDR3 protein: CASSLAYLAGANVLTF
J gene: TRBJ1-2; V gene: TRBV28; CDR3 protein: CASRTQGNYGYTF
J gene: TRBJ2-7; V gene: TRBV28; CDR3 protein: CASRTSSYEQYF
J gene: TRBJ1-6; V gene: TRBV21-1; CDR3 protein: CASSKVGDGDNSPLHF
J gene: TRBJ2-7; V gene: TRBV15; CDR3 protein: CATSRDSRRPYEQYF
J gene: TRBJ2-2; V gene: TRBV5-4; CDR3 protein: CASSSQGGTGELFF
J gene: TRBJ2-3; V gene: TRBV7-2; CDR3 protein: CASSFTSGGDTQYF
J gene: TRBJ2-7; V gene: TRBV9; CDR3 protein: CASSVEGTSYEQYF
J gene: TRBJ2-5; V gene: TRBV2; CDR3 protein: CASRGLAGPQETQYF
J gene: TRBJ1-5; V gene: TRBV28; CDR3 protein: CASSLSAGPGNQPQHF
J gene: TRBJ2-6; V gene: TRBV5-4; CDR3 protein: CASRHQGAAGANVLTF
J gene: TRBJ2-5; V gene: TRBV7-8; CDR3 protein: CASSLQEVVAETQYF
J gene: TRBJ2-3; V gene: TRBV28; CDR3 protein: CASSLAGGPADTQYF
J gene: TRBJ2-5; V gene: TRBV14; CDR3 protein: CASSLRQVQETQYF
J gene: TRBJ2-5; V gene: TRBV5-1; CDR3 protein: CASSLEGAYLETQYF
J gene: TRBJ2-4; V gene: TRBV3-1/TRBV3-2; CDR3 protein: CASSQRLGIQYF
J gene: TRBJ1-6; V gene: TRBV9; CDR3 protein: CASSVGTAVNSPLHF
J gene: TRBJ2-7; V gene: TRBV7-9; CDR3 protein: CASRSLEGTLGYEQYF
J gene: TRBJ1-6; V gene: TRBV6-6; CDR3 protein: CASRPVDRVRDSPLHF
J gene: TRBJ1-4; V gene: TRBV5-1; CDR3 protein: CASSLVGAPGEKLFF